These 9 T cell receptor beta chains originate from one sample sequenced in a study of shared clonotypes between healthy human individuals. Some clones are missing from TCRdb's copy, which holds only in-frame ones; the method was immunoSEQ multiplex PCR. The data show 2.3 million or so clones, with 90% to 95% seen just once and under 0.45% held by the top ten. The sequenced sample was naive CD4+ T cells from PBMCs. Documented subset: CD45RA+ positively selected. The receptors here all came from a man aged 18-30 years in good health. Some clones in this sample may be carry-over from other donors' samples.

CDR3 sequence: CASSFLRTGGRSEAFF. For the CDR3, the DNA is TGTGCCAGCAGTTTCCTAAGGACAGGGGGTAGGTCTGAAGCTTTCTTT. The chain employs TRBV28 and TRBJ1-1; TRBD1 matches 10 bases. Losses at the gene ends were 3 bases for V and 6 bases for J; bases not matched to a gene: 10. Germline V gene sequence: CDR1 MDHEN, CDR2 SYDVKM. The CDR3 extends over 16 amino acids.

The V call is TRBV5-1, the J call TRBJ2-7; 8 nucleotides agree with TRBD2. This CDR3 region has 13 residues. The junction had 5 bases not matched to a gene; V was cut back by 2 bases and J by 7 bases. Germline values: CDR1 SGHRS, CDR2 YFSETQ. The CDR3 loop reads CASSFYSSGEQYF. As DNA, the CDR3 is TGCGCCAGCAGCTTTTATTCTAGCGGGGAGCAGTACTTC.

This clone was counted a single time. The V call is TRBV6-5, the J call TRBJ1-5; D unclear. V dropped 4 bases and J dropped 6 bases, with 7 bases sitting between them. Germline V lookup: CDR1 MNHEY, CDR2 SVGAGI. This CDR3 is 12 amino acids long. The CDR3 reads CASSFLGQPQHF. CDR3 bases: TGTGCCAGCAGTTTCCTGGGTCAGCCCCAGCATTTT.

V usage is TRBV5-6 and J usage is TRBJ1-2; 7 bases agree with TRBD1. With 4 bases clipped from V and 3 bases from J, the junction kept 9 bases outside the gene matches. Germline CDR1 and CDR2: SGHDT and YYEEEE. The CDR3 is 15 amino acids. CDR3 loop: CASSLTRQGDYGYTF. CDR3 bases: TGTGCCAGCAGCCTAACTCGACAGGGAGACTATGGCTACACCTTC.

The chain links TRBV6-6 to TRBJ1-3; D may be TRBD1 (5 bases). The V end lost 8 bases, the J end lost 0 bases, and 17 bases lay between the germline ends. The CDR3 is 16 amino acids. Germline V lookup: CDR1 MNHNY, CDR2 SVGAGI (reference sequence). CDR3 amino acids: CASSEPYDSSGNTIYF. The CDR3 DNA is TGTGCCAGCTCAGAACCCTACGACAGCTCTGGAAACACCATATATTTT.

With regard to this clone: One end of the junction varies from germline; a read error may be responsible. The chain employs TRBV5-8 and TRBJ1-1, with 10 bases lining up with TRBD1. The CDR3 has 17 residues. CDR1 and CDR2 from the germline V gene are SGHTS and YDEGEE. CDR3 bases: TGTGCCAGCAGCCAACCACAGACAGGGGGCAGAGACACTGAAGCTTCCTTT. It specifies CASSQPQTGGRDTEASF.

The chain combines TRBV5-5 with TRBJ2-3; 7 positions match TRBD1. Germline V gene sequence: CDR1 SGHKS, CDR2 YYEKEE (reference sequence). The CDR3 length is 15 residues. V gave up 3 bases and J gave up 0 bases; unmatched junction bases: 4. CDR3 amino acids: CASSYTGASTDTQYF. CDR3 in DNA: TGTGCCAGCAGCTATACAGGGGCTAGCACAGATACGCAGTATTTT.

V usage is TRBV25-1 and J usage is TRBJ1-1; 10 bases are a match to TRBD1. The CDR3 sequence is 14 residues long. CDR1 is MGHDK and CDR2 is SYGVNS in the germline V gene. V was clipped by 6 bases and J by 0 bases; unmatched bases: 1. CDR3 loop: CASRTGGLNTEAFF. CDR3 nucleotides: TGTGCCAGCAGGACAGGGGGCTTGAACACTGAAGCTTTCTTT.

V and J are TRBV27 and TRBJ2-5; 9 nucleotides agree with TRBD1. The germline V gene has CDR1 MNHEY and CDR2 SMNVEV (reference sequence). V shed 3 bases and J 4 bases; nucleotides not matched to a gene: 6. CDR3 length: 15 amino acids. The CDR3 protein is CASSLGQGKGETQYF. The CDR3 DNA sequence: TGTGCCAGCAGTTTGGGACAGGGAAAAGGAGAGACCCAGTACTTC.